In this sample, the clone carrying this T cell receptor (beta chain) turned up once. This specimen comes from a study of blood T cell repertoires in COVID-19. Background on the study: Samples came from the United States, Italy and Spain, spanning acute and convalescent COVID-19.

Under the authors' procedure: Reference gene primer amplification yielded estimated nucleated cell counts. Clones were sequenced by immunoSEQ multiplex PCR, and TCRdb holds only the in-frame ones, with some missing. Clone size and V and J calls were adopted from that table, with D and trimming inferred from the DNA. Of approximately 260,000 clones in the sample, approximately 90% were seen once. Per the germline V gene, CDR1 is SNHLY and CDR2 is FYNNEI. The CDR3 covers 12 residues. Unmatched junction bases numbered 0, after V lost 6 bases and J lost 4 bases. The rearrangement uses TRBV2 and TRBJ1-2; 9 bases map to TRBD1. The receptor's source is a man aged 60 to 75 who had recovered from COVID-19. Sequencing used peripheral blood. CDR3 loop: CASRQGAYGYTF. For the CDR3, the DNA is TGTGCCAGCAGACAGGGGGCCTATGGCTACACCTTC.